The 11 T cell receptor beta chains below were found in one sample sequenced in a study of T cells after yellow fever vaccination. TCRdb recomputed calls from the 5' RACE reads with MiXCR, one row per CDR3 protein. In the table there are under 500,000 distinct CDR3 sequences, 18% of which are singletons. The specimen was PBMCs, collected before the yellow fever booster vaccination. These receptors came from a man aged 18 to 35 who received the YFV17D yellow fever vaccine.

This clonotype was counted a few times. A read error may account for a junction end that differs from germline. The chain carries TRBV11-2 and TRBJ1-3; D is possibly TRBD1 (6 bases). The CDR3 is 16 residues long. Germline CDR1 reads SGHAT; CDR2 reads FQNNGV. The DNA for the CDR3 is TGTGCCAGCAGCTTAGCTGCGACAGGCTCTGAAAACACCATATATTTT. Translating it yields CASSLAATGSENTIYF.

In this sample, this clonotype turned up a few times. The chain recombines TRBV7-9 with TRBJ2-2, with D perhaps matching TRBD1 (7 bases). The V end was cut by 2 bases, the J end by 3 bases, with 19 bases between. The CDR3 is made up of 18 amino acids. Germline V gene lookup returns CDR1 SEHNR and CDR2 FQNEAQ (reference sequence). DNA for the CDR3: TGTGCCAGCAGCTTACTGGAGGGCCGACAGGGCTACACCGGGGAGCTGTTTTTT. As protein: CASSLLEGRQGYTGELFF.

There are a few counts of this clonotype. The CDR3 DNA reads as TGTGCCAGCAGTTGGGACTTTTCGGATACGCAGTATTTT. It yields the protein CASSWDFSDTQYF. This chain links TRBV7-2 with TRBJ2-3, with a weak D call TRBD2 (6 bases). The CDR3 contains 13 residues. From germline, CDR1 is SGHTA and CDR2 FQGNSA. The ends were cut back, 6 bases at V and 6 bases at J, with 13 bases in the middle.

This chain joins TRBV9 and TRBJ1-5; no clear D. The CDR3 loop spans 13 amino acids. Between the trimmed V and J ends, which lost 8 bases and 0 bases, there was a span of 9 bases. Looked up from germline, CDR1 is SGDLS and CDR2 is YYNGEE. The CDR3 is CASSIGSNQPQHF. In nucleotides, the CDR3 is TGTGCCAGTAGCATAGGTAGCAATCAGCCCCAGCATTTT.

The chain is built from TRBV6-2 or TRBV6-3 and TRBJ1-5, with TRBD1 matching 11 bases. The V segment lost 6 bases and the J segment 1 base; nucleotides outside the gene matches: 5. This CDR3 is built from 16 residues. Germline CDR1 MNHEY, CDR2 SVGEGT. CDR3 protein: CASSTGTGGSNQPQHF. DNA for the CDR3: TGTGCCAGCAGCACCGGGACAGGGGGAAGCAATCAGCCCCAGCATTTT.

Only a few counts were recorded for this clonotype. V gene TRBV9 combines with J gene TRBJ2-4; D is possibly TRBD2 (6 bases). Per the germline V gene, CDR1 is SGDLS and CDR2 is YYNGEE. Trimming took 0 bases from V and 0 from J, leaving 10 bases between them. CDR3 length equals 16 residues. The CDR3 DNA reads TGTGCCAGCAGCGTAGCCCCGGGAGTAGCCAAAAACATTCAGTACTTC. Translated, it gives CASSVAPGVAKNIQYF.

V and J are TRBV15 and TRBJ2-1; 13 bases agree with TRBD2. J was trimmed by 7 bases and V by 1 base; bases with no gene match: 1. Germline CDR1 reads LNHNV; CDR2 reads YYDKDF (reference sequence). This CDR3 spans 15 amino acids. CDR3 loop: CATSRVLAGGNEQFF. The CDR3 nucleotides read TGTGCCACCAGCAGAGTACTAGCGGGAGGGAATGAGCAGTTCTTC.

In its sample, this clonotype was seen a few times. This rearrangement joins TRBV7-2 to TRBJ1-2, with D perhaps TRBD1 (5 bases). This CDR3 has 16 residues. Germline V lookup: CDR1 SGHTA, CDR2 FQGNSA. Trimming took off 0 bases at V and 2 bases at J, with 13 bases between the two ends. The CDR3 DNA is TGTGCCAGCAGCTTAGCACTTGGTAGGGGCAACTATGGCTACACCTTC. This codes for CASSLALGRGNYGYTF. The whole variable domain, filled in from reference TRBV7-2 and TRBJ1-2, reads GAGVSQSPSNKVTEKGKDVELRCDPISGHTALYWYRQSLGQGLEFLIYFQGNSAPDKSGLPSDRFSAERTGGSVSTLTIQRTQQEDSAVYLCASSLALGRGNYGYTFGSGTRLTVV.

The chain is built from TRBV7-2 and TRBJ1-1; D call uncertain. CDR1 and CDR2 (germline): SGHTA, FQGNSA. Between the trimmed V and J ends, which lost 2 bases and 0 bases, there was a span of 10 bases. There are 15 residues in the CDR3. CDR3 loop: CASSLQATMNTEAFF. The CDR3 DNA follows: TGTGCCAGCAGCTTACAGGCTACTATGAACACTGAAGCTTTCTTT.

The V and J genes are TRBV6-5 and TRBJ2-7; 10 nucleotides agree with TRBD2. The CDR3 sequence is 15 residues long. The trim removed 6 bases at V and 0 bases at J, leaving 5 bases unmatched. Germline values: CDR1 MNHEY, CDR2 SVGAGI. The CDR3 loop reads CASSRSSGGSYEQYF. The CDR3 DNA reads TGTGCCAGCAGCCGCTCTAGCGGGGGCTCCTACGAGCAGTACTTC.

The V and J genes are TRBV9 and TRBJ2-1, with D maybe TRBD1 (6 bases). The V end lost 3 bases, the J end lost 0 bases, and 10 bases lay between the germline ends. Germline V gene sequence: CDR1 SGDLS, CDR2 YYNGEE. CDR3 length: 15 amino acids. The CDR3 bases are TGTGCCAGCAGCGGGGGGCTAAGCTCCTACAATGAGCAGTTCTTC. Translating gives CASSGGLSSYNEQFF.